Following are 14 T cell receptor beta chains from one sample sequenced in a study of cytomegalovirus exposure and HLA in healthy donors. The primer mix had 60 Vbeta and 13 Jbeta primers. Only in-frame clones appear in the TCRdb table, and some are missing; sequencing was by immunoSEQ multiplex PCR. The profile shows approximately 160,000 clones, around 77% of them singletons. Specimen: PBMCs. Receptor source: a woman in her 30s in good health and CMV-seronegative.

The gene calls are TRBV4-1 and TRBJ2-7; TRBD2 matches 12 bases. CDR1 is MGHRA, CDR2 YSYEKL, per germline. The junction had 6 bases not matched to a gene; V was cut back by 0 bases and J by 3 bases. The CDR3 runs to 17 residues. The CDR3 loop reads CASSQDSTSGRDYEQYF. CDR3 DNA: TGCGCCAGCAGCCAAGATTCGACTAGCGGGAGAGACTACGAGCAGTACTTC.

The chain joins TRBV28 to TRBJ1-2; 8 positions match TRBD1. CDR3 size: 14 residues. Per the germline V gene, CDR1 is MDHEN and CDR2 is SYDVKM. V lost 8 bases, J lost 4 bases, and 9 bases stayed unmatched. The CDR3 bases are TGTGCCAGCGCCGGTCAGGGGGCCGTCTATGGCTACACCTTC. Translation: CASAGQGAVYGYTF.

The J gene is TRBJ2-6, the V gene TRBV9; perhaps TRBD2 as D (5 bases). CDR1 is SGDLS, CDR2 YYNGEE, per germline. Trimming shortened V by 0 bases and J by 4 bases, and 14 bases separated the two germline ends. This CDR3 is built from 17 residues. The CDR3 is CASSVAGRVGGANVLTF. DNA for the CDR3: TGTGCCAGCAGCGTAGCTGGGAGAGTAGGCGGGGCCAACGTCCTGACTTTC.

The chain uses TRBV29-1 and TRBJ1-5; no reliable D call. This CDR3 is built from 15 residues. Trimming removed 4 bases at V and 2 bases at J, with 15 bases between. CDR1 is SQVTM and CDR2 is ANQGSEA in the germline V gene. CDR3 amino acids: CSVVVSGLGNQPQHF. CDR3 sequence (DNA): TGCAGCGTTGTGGTTTCCGGTCTCGGCAATCAGCCCCAGCATTTT.

The chain couples TRBV5-4 to TRBJ2-2, with 8 positions matching TRBD1. Germline CDR1 SGHNT, CDR2 YYREEE (reference sequence). CDR3 length equals 17 residues. Trimming cost V 5 bases and J 4 bases; bases outside gene matches: 13. CDR3 protein: CASSPTFGQGGTGELFF. As DNA, the CDR3 is TGTGCCAGCAGTCCCACGTTCGGACAGGGCGGCACCGGGGAGCTGTTTTTT.

V is TRBV7-9 and J is TRBJ2-1; TRBD2 matches at 11 bases. Germline CDR1 reads SEHNR; CDR2 reads FQNEAQ (reference sequence). The CDR3 has 19 amino acids. The V segment lost 1 base and the J segment 0 bases; nucleotides outside the gene matches: 8. CDR3 sequence: CASSLEKTSGMTSYNEQFF. The CDR3 bases are TGTGCCAGCAGCTTAGAGAAGACTAGCGGGATGACCTCCTACAATGAGCAGTTCTTC.

The V gene is TRBV9, the J gene TRBJ2-7, with 8 bases lining up with TRBD1. Germline CDR1 reads SGDLS; CDR2 reads YYNGEE. CDR3 length: 16 amino acids. V shed 4 bases and J 5 bases; nucleotides not matched to a gene: 14. The CDR3 nucleotides read TGTGCCAGCAGCCCCCTTTTTGGACAGGGTCTCCACGAGCAGTACTTC. Its protein is CASSPLFGQGLHEQYF.

The rearrangement links TRBV7-7 to TRBJ2-2, with 7 bases matching TRBD1. The CDR3 runs 15 residues. V lost 5 bases and J lost 4; bases outside the gene matches: 7. Looked up from germline, CDR1 is SSHAT and CDR2 is FNYEAQ (reference sequence). For the CDR3, the DNA is TGTGCCAGCAGCCTCGCAGGGGGAGTCACCGGGGAGCTGTTTTTT. It encodes CASSLAGGVTGELFF. Full variable domain (remainder filled in from reference TRBV7-7 and TRBJ2-2): GAGVSQSPRYKVTKRGQDVTLRCDPISSHATLYWYQQALGQGPEFLTYFNYEAQPDKSGLPSDRFSAERPEGSISTLTIQRTEQRDSAMYRCASSLAGGVTGELFFGEGSRLTVL.

This chain uses TRBV25-1 with TRBJ2-3; the match to TRBD2 covers 7 bases. J was trimmed by 1 base and V by 6 bases; bases with no gene match: 4. The CDR3 consists of 14 residues. Germline V CDR1 and CDR2: MGHDK, SYGVNS. The CDR3 DNA sequence: TGTGCCAGCAGGAGGGCGGGAGGCACAGATACGCAGTATTTT. Translated, it gives CASRRAGGTDTQYF.

This clone appeared a few times. The gene calls are TRBV5-1 and TRBJ2-7; D gene unclear. Germline CDR1 and CDR2: SGHRS and YFSETQ. This CDR3 spans 13 amino acids. V gave up 0 bases and J gave up 1 base, with 5 bases separating them. DNA for the CDR3: TGCGCCAGCAGCTTGGCCGGGTCCTACGAGCAGTACTTC. Translated: CASSLAGSYEQYF.

The genes are TRBV5-1 and TRBJ1-2, with D perhaps matching TRBD1 (6 bases). The V end was cut by 3 bases, the J end by 8 bases, with 14 bases between. The CDR3 loop spans 13 amino acids. Germline-derived CDR1 and CDR2 are SGHRS and YFSETQ. This CDR3 is CASSYEKGEGYTF. CDR3 nucleotides: TGCGCCAGCAGCTACGAAAAGGGGGAAGGCTACACCTTC.

This chain links TRBV7-6 with TRBJ1-1; perhaps TRBD1 as D (5 bases). Germline V gene sequence: CDR1 SGHVS, CDR2 FNYEAQ. V shed 0 bases and J shed 1 base, with 24 bases lying between them. This CDR3 contains 20 residues. Here the CDR3 DNA reads TGTGCCAGCAGCTTAGCTCGTAATGGTGACAGTGAAAAACCGAACACTGAAGCTTTCTTT. Its protein product is CASSLARNGDSEKPNTEAFF. The full variable domain, in which reference TRBV7-6 and TRBJ1-1 provide the parts outside the CDR3, is GAGVSQSPRYKVTKRGQDVALRCDPISGHVSLYWYRQALGQGPEFLTYFNYEAQQDKSGLPNDRFSAERPEGSISTLTIQRTEQRDSAMYRCASSLARNGDSEKPNTEAFFGQGTRLTVV.

The genes are TRBV19 and TRBJ2-4; the match to TRBD1 covers 7 bases. CDR3 size: 14 residues. V lost 6 bases, J lost 3 bases, and 5 bases stayed unmatched. Per germline, CDR1 LNHDA and CDR2 SQIVND (reference sequence). The CDR3 coding sequence is TGTGCCAGTAGGCTCGCAGGGGGCAAAAACATTCAGTACTTC. As protein: CASRLAGGKNIQYF.

The V call is TRBV5-1, the J call TRBJ1-4, with TRBD1 matching over 7 bases. V shed 1 base, J shed 8 bases, and the junction held 5 bases outside the gene matches. CDR3 size: 14 residues. Germline loops: CDR1 SGHRS, CDR2 YFSETQ. The CDR3 nucleotides read TGCGCCAGCAGCTTGTGGGACAGCTCGGAAAAACTGTTTTTT. Encoded protein: CASSLWDSSEKLFF.